Listed below are T cell receptor beta chains from one sample, sequenced in a study of CD8 T cells in ankylosing spondylitis. TCRdb recomputed calls from the 5' RACE reads with MiXCR, one row per CDR3 protein. This table has 100,000 to 150,000 distinct CDR3 sequences, 7% to 10% appearing once. Sequenced material: blood, either unsorted or a sorted T cell fraction (not recorded which). All receptors derive from a male donor with ankylosing spondylitis or in good health (not recorded which). Both conserved end residues are part of each CDR3. D genes are given only for firm matches. Size values are once, few and many counts, or a class for expanded clones, and some rows have none.

cdr3_length: 14; v_call: TRBV9; d_call: .; clone_size: many; j_call: TRBJ2-5; cdr3_aa: CASSVVGGRETQYF; cdr3_nt: TGTGCCAGCAGCGTAGTTGGAGGACGGGAGACCCAGTACTTC
cdr3_length: 16; v_call: TRBV7-2; d_call: TRBD2; clone_size: many; j_call: TRBJ2-1; cdr3_aa: CASNLGGASSYNEQFF; cdr3_nt: TGTGCCAGCAACCTCGGGGGGGCCAGTTCCTACAATGAGCAGTTCTTC
cdr3_length: 17; v_call: TRBV21-1; d_call: .; clone_size: few; j_call: TRBJ2-7; cdr3_aa: CASSKDSSGPASHEQYF; cdr3_nt: TGTGCCAGCAGCAAAGATAGTTCCGGGCCAGCGTCCCACGAGCAGTACTTC
cdr3_length: 14; v_call: TRBV4-2; d_call: .; clone_size: .; j_call: TRBJ2-7; cdr3_aa: CASSPAGGVYEQYF; cdr3_nt: TGTGCCAGCAGCCCGGCTGGAGGTGTCTACGAGCAGTACTTC
cdr3_length: 17; v_call: TRBV4-2; d_call: TRBD1; clone_size: few; j_call: TRBJ2-7; cdr3_aa: CASSQDHGTGVVNEQYF; cdr3_nt: TGTGCCAGCAGCCAAGATCATGGGACAGGGGTGGTAAACGAGCAGTACTTC
cdr3_length: 18; v_call: TRBV5-6; d_call: TRBD2; clone_size: .; j_call: TRBJ2-5; cdr3_aa: CASSPRASGIPTGWTQYF; cdr3_nt: TGTGCCAGCTCCCCGAGGGCTAGCGGGATCCCTACGGGGTGGACCCAGTACTTC
cdr3_length: 13; v_call: TRBV29-1; d_call: TRBD1; clone_size: many; j_call: TRBJ2-7; cdr3_aa: CSVGEGQALGQYF; cdr3_nt: TGCAGCGTTGGAGAAGGACAGGCCCTCGGGCAGTACTTC
cdr3_length: 15; v_call: TRBV20-1; d_call: .; clone_size: many; j_call: TRBJ2-1; cdr3_aa: CSARRAGSSYNEQFF; cdr3_nt: TGCAGTGCCCGCCGGGCGGGGAGCTCCTACAATGAGCAGTTCTTC
cdr3_length: 17; v_call: TRBV3-1; d_call: TRBD2; clone_size: many; j_call: TRBJ2-3; cdr3_aa: CASSQPSGDPSTDTQYF; cdr3_nt: TGTGCCAGCAGCCAGCCTAGCGGGGACCCTAGCACAGATACGCAGTATTTT
cdr3_length: 14; v_call: TRBV11-2; d_call: .; clone_size: many; j_call: TRBJ2-5; cdr3_aa: CASSRSRVEETQYF; cdr3_nt: TGTGCCAGCAGCCGCTCAAGAGTTGAGGAGACCCAGTACTTC
cdr3_length: 13; v_call: TRBV29-1; d_call: .; clone_size: many; j_call: TRBJ2-5; cdr3_aa: CSVEEQPPRTQYF; cdr3_nt: TGCAGCGTTGAAGAACAGCCCCCACGGACCCAGTACTTC
cdr3_length: 16; v_call: TRBV12-3/TRBV12-4; d_call: TRBD1; clone_size: many; j_call: TRBJ1-4; cdr3_aa: CASSLGRTGRGEKLFF; cdr3_nt: TGTGCCAGCAGTTTAGGCCGGACAGGGCGAGGTGAAAAACTGTTTTTT
cdr3_length: 15; v_call: TRBV20-1; d_call: TRBD2; clone_size: .; j_call: TRBJ2-1; cdr3_aa: CSARLSGRAGGEQFF; cdr3_nt: TGCAGTGCTAGATTAAGCGGGAGGGCCGGTGGTGAGCAGTTCTTC
cdr3_length: 14; v_call: TRBV7-8; d_call: TRBD1; clone_size: few; j_call: TRBJ2-1; cdr3_aa: CASSSGQAYNEQFF; cdr3_nt: TGTGCCAGCAGCTCGGGACAGGCTTACAATGAGCAGTTCTTC
cdr3_length: 16; v_call: TRBV14; d_call: TRBD2; clone_size: .; j_call: TRBJ2-1; cdr3_aa: CASSRGLAGVPNEQFF; cdr3_nt: TGTGCCAGCAGCCGAGGACTAGCGGGAGTTCCCAATGAGCAGTTCTTC
cdr3_length: 14; v_call: TRBV12-3/TRBV12-4; d_call: TRBD1; clone_size: many; j_call: TRBJ1-4; cdr3_aa: CASKRTAGGEKLFF; cdr3_nt: TGTGCCAGCAAAAGAACGGCAGGGGGTGAAAAACTGTTTTTT